This T cell receptor (beta chain) was sequenced during a study of brain T cells in children with intractable seizures. Findings of the study overall: Absence of clones before surgery may stem from lower sequencing depth.

Profiling relied on immunoSEQ multiplex PCR, and the TCRdb table lists in-frame clones only, not all of them. Among around 340,000 clones, 93% were seen once, and the ten largest hold 5.7%. To note about this clone: What it binds is unknown.

The V end was cut by 1 base, the J end by 7 bases, with 10 bases between. Per the germline V gene, CDR1 is LNHDA and CDR2 is SQIVND (reference sequence). CDR3 length equals 14 residues. As to time point: blood from clinic visit 5 months post-surgery; TSC patient then seizure free. The source was peripheral blood, collected 4 to 6 months after surgery. The clonotype was recovered from a boy less than two years old with tuberous sclerosis and intractable seizures. This rearrangement joins TRBV19 to TRBJ2-2; D may be TRBD1 (5 bases). CDR3 nucleotides: TGTGCCAGTAGTATAGGGCAGGGTTACGGGGAGCTGTTTTTT. This encodes CASSIGQGYGELFF.